The sequence of this T cell receptor (beta chain) was determined in a study of T cells after somatic rescue of genetic block. The data were produced by immunoSEQ multiplex PCR, yet TCRdb's version contains in-frame clones alone and is incomplete. Here the sample spans over 55,000 clones, under 95% being singletons. Trimming stripped 5 bases from V and 5 bases from J, with 13 bases between. CDR3 size: 13 residues. Germline V gene sequence: CDR1 SGHRS, CDR2 YFSETQ. This rearrangement joins TRBV5-1 to TRBJ2-5, with D tentatively TRBD1 (7 bases). The receptor was isolated from a man aged 35-49 years. What was sequenced was peripheral blood mononuclear cells (PBMCs). The CDR3 nucleotides read TGCGCCAGCAGGCGGAGGGGGCCGGAGACCCAGTACTTC. Its translation is CASRRRGPETQYF. Filled out from reference TRBV5-1 and TRBJ2-5, the complete variable domain reads KAGVTQTPRYLIKTRGQQVTLSCSPISGHRSVSWYQQTPGQGLQFLFEYFSETQRNKGNFPGRFSGRQFSNSRSEMNVSTLELGDSALYLCASRRRGPETQYFGPGTRLLVL.